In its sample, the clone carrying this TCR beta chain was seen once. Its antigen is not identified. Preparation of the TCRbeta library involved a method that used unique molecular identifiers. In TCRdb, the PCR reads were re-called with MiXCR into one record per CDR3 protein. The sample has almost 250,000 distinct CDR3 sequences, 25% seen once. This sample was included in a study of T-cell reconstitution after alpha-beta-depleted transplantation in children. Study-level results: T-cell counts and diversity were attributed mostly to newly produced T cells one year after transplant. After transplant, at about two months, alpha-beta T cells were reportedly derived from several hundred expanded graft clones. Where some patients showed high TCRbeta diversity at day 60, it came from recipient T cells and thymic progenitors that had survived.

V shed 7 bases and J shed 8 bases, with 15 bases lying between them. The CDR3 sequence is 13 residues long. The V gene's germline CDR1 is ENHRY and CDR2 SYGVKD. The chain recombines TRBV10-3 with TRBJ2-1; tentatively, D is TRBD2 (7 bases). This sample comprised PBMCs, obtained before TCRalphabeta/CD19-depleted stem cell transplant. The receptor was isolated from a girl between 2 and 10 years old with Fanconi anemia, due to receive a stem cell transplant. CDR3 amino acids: CAIKGGAQDEQFF. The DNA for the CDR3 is TGTGCCATCAAAGGGGGGGCGCAGGATGAGCAGTTCTTC.